This is a list of T cell receptor beta chains from one sample in a study of radiation and T cells in renal cell carcinoma. Profiling relied on immunoSEQ multiplex PCR, and the TCRdb table lists in-frame clones only, not all of them. This table holds 160,000 or so clones, 87% found once. The sequencing here drew on blood, taken from a patient whose treatment included radiotherapy and nephrectomy. Every receptor here comes from a woman between 50 and 59 years old with renal cell carcinoma. The CDR3 runs from the conserved cysteine through the conserved F or W. The D gene is left open where the match is weak. Where a row states a size, it is once, few, many or the class of an expanded clone; other rows omit it.

DNA	CDR3	D	V	J	size
TGTGCCAGCAGCTTAAGACAGAACGTTTACAATGAGCAGTTCTTC	CASSLRQNVYNEQFF	-	TRBV5-6	TRBJ2-1	-
TGTGCCAGCAACCGGGACAGGGGTATCGAGACCCAGTACTTC	CASNRDRGIETQYF	TRBD1	TRBV2	TRBJ2-5	-
TGTGCCAGTAGTATACCCCTTAAGTTTAGCGGAGACTACCAGGGTAACTACGAGCAGTACTTC	CASSIPLKFSGDYQGNYEQYF	-	TRBV19	TRBJ2-7	-
TGTGCCAGCAGCTTTGGGACTAGTCCTTGGGCCAACGTCCTGACTTTC	CASSFGTSPWANVLTF	TRBD2	TRBV5-4	TRBJ2-6	-
TGTGCCTGGAGTCCCTGGGGCCCCGGGGAGCTGTTTTTT	CAWSPWGPGELFF	-	TRBV30	TRBJ2-2	-
TGTGCCAGCAGTTTGTTGGAGACAGGGCCAAACATTCAGTACTTC	CASSLLETGPNIQYF	TRBD1	TRBV6-5	TRBJ2-4	-
TGTGCCAGCAGTCGACAGGGGATGAACACTGAAGCTTTCTTT	CASSRQGMNTEAFF	TRBD1	TRBV27	TRBJ1-1	-
TGTGCCAGCTCATCCGCCATGCCGGGCGTAAATGAAAAACTGTTTTTT	CASSSAMPGVNEKLFF	-	TRBV18	TRBJ1-4	-
TGTGCCTGGAGTACAGGGGCGCTTGCGAGTCCCCAGTACTTC	CAWSTGALASPQYF	TRBD1	TRBV30	TRBJ2-5	-
TGTGCCAGCAGTTCGGGACGTTGGAACACTGAAGCTTTCTTT	CASSSGRWNTEAFF	-	TRBV6-5	TRBJ1-1	-
TGTGCCAGCAGTTACTCGTCCAGGGGGAGTCAGCCCCAGCATTTT	CASSYSSRGSQPQHF	TRBD1	TRBV6-5	TRBJ1-5	-
TGTGCCAGCAGTAGACTAGCGGGGGGCAAAGTCACTGAGCAGTTCTTC	CASSRLAGGKVTEQFF	TRBD2	TRBV6-4	TRBJ2-1	-
TGCGCCAGCAGCTTGGGGACAGGGGGTCTTTACGAGCAGTACTTC	CASSLGTGGLYEQYF	TRBD1	TRBV5-1	TRBJ2-7	-
TGTGCCAGCAGTCGATCGGGACAGGGGGTTGGCTACACCTTC	CASSRSGQGVGYTF	TRBD1	TRBV6-5	TRBJ1-2	-
TGTGCCAGCTCATCCCGGGGGCGGGGGGTAAACTTGGCCAACGTCCTGACTTTC	CASSSRGRGVNLANVLTF	TRBD2	TRBV27	TRBJ2-6	-
TGTGCCAGCAGCCCAACAGGGTATAATTCACCCCTCCACTTT	CASSPTGYNSPLHF	-	TRBV7-3	TRBJ1-6	few
TGTGCCAGCAAAAGACTAGCGGAGCTAAACACCGGGGAGCTGTTTTTT	CASKRLAELNTGELFF	TRBD2	TRBV6-6	TRBJ2-2	-
TGTGCCAGCAGCGCGACGACAGGGCCGGGTGAAGCTTTCTTT	CASSATTGPGEAFF	TRBD1	TRBV9	TRBJ1-1	few
TGTGCCAGCAGTTACCTTAATCCCGCCGACAGAGAGTTCTTC	CASSYLNPADREFF	-	TRBV6-6	TRBJ2-1	-